The sequence of this TCR beta chain was determined in a study of CDR3 diversity in severe acne. The V gene's germline CDR1 is SGDLS and CDR2 YYNGEE. The CDR3 loop spans 15 amino acids. The V end was cut by 4 bases, the J end by 7 bases, with 17 bases between. TCRdb re-derived calls from the PCR reads in MiXCR, one entry per CDR3 protein. The data contain 84,000 or so distinct CDR3 sequences, 45% to 50% of them seen just once; the ten biggest clones take up around 9.1%. The chain joins TRBV9 to TRBJ1-4; unclear D gene. This receptor was taken from a male donor in good health, serving as a control. Material: blood. DNA for the CDR3: TGTGCCAGCAGCCAAATGTCCGGGGTTGGTGAAAAACTGTTTTTT. It translates to CASSQMSGVGEKLFF.